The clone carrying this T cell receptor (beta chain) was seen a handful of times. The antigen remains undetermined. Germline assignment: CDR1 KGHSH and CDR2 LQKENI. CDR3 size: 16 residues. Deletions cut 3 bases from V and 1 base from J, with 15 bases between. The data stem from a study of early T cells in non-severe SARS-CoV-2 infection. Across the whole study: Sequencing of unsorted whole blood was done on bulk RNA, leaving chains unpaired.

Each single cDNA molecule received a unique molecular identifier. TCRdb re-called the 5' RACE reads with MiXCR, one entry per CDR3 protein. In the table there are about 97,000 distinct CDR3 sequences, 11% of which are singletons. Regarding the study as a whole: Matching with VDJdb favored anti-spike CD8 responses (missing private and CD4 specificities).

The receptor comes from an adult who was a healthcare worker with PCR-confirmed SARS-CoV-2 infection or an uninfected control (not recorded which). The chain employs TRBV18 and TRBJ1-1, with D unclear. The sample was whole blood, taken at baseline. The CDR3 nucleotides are TGTGCCAGCTCACCTATTCATACCGGCGGGAACACTGAAGCTTTCTTT. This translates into CASSPIHTGGNTEAFF.